This T cell receptor (beta chain) was sequenced in a study of blood T cell repertoires in COVID-19. For the study at large: The study drew acute and convalescent COVID-19 samples from the United States, Italy and Spain. T cells, B-cell-depleted T cells, or PBMCs provided the cDNA or gDNA that served as material.

The table came from immunoSEQ multiplex PCR; TCRdb's copy has only in-frame clones and leaves some out. This table holds about 24,000 clones, over 75% found once. Enrollment of patients from Seattle took place during active infection, with longitudinal follow-up. V lost 6 bases and J 7 bases, leaving 9 bases between the germline ends. The CDR3 covers 11 residues. CDR1 and CDR2 from the germline V gene are MNHEY and SVGAGI. The material sequenced was peripheral blood. This TCR was recovered from a woman between 65 and 79 years old with COVID-19, enrolled during active disease. This chain uses TRBV6-5 with TRBJ2-5; D is undetermined. CDR3: CASRTLGTQYF. The CDR3 region has the DNA TGTGCCAGCAGGACTCTGGGGACCCAGTACTTC.